This T cell receptor beta chain was retrieved from a study of cytomegalovirus exposure and HLA in healthy donors. Whole-study context: Genotyping showed roughly 81% of almost 400 donors falling in the Caucasian-associated ancestry cluster.

The germline gives CDR1 SGHRS, CDR2 YFSETQ. The CDR3 runs to 13 residues. The V end lost 0 bases, the J end lost 1 base, and 4 bases lay between the germline ends. The PCR had 60 Vbeta and 13 Jbeta primers. Method: immunoSEQ multiplex PCR; TCRdb's copy keeps in-frame clones and lacks some. The sample shows roughly 140,000 clones, approximately 80% of them seen only once. The source of this sequence is a female donor in good health and CMV-seronegative. The V call is TRBV5-1, the J call TRBJ1-1; the D is unclear. Material: PBMCs. The CDR3 coding sequence is TGCGCCAGCAGCTTGGACAAGAACACTGAAGCTTTCTTT. Translated: CASSLDKNTEAFF. Based on the CDR3 plus reference TRBV5-1 and TRBJ1-1, the full variable domain is KAGVTQTPRYLIKTRGQQVTLSCSPISGHRSVSWYQQTPGQGLQFLFEYFSETQRNKGNFPGRFSGRQFSNSRSEMNVSTLELGDSALYLCASSLDKNTEAFFGQGTRLTVV.